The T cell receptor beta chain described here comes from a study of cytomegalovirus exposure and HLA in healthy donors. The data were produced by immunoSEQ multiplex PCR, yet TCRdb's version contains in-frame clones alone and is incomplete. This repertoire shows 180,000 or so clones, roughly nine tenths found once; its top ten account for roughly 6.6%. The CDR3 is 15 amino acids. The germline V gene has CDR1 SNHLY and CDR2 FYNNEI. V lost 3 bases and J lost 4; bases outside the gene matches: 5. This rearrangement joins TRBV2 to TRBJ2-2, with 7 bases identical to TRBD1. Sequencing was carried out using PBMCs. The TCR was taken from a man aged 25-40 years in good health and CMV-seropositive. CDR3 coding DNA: TGTGCCAGCAGTGACTACAGGGGATTCACCGGGGAGCTGTTTTTT. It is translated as CASSDYRGFTGELFF.